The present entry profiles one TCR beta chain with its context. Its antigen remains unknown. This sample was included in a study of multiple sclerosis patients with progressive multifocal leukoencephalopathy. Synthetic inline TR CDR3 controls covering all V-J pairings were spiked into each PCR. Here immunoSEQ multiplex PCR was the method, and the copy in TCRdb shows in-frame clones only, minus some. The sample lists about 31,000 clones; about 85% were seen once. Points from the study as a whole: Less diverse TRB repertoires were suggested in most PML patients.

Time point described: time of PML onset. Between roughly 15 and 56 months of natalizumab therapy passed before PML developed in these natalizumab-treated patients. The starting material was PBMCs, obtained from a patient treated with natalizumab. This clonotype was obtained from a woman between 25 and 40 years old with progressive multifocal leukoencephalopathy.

The DNA for the CDR3 is TGTGCCAGTAGCGATACGGCTAGCGGGGGGCCGGAGACCCAGTACTTC. Translated: CASSDTASGGPETQYF. The chain employs TRBV19 and TRBJ2-5; TRBD2 agrees at 11 bases. This CDR3 region has 16 residues. Germline CDR1 and CDR2: LNHDA and SQIVND (reference sequence). Trimming removed 6 bases from V and 5 bases from J; junction bases left unmatched: 11.